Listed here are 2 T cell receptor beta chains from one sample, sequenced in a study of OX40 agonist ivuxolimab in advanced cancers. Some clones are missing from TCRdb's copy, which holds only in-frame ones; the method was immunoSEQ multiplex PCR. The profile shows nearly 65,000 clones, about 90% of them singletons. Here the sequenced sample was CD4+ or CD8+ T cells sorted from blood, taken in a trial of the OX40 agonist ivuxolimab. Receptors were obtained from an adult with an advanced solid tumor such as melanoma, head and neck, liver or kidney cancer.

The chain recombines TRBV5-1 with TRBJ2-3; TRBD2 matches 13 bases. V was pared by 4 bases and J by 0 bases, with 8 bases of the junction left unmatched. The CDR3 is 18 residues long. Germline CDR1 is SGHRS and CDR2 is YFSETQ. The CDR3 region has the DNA TGCGCCAGCAGCCCGGGACTAGCGGGGAGAACGAGCACAGATACGCAGTATTTT. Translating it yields CASSPGLAGRTSTDTQYF.

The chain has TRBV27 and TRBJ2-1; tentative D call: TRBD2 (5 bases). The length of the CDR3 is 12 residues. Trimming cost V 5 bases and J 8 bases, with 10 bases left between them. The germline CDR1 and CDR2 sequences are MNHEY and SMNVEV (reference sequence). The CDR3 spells CASSEGVDEQFF. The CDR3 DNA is TGTGCCAGCAGTGAGGGTGTAGATGAGCAGTTCTTC.